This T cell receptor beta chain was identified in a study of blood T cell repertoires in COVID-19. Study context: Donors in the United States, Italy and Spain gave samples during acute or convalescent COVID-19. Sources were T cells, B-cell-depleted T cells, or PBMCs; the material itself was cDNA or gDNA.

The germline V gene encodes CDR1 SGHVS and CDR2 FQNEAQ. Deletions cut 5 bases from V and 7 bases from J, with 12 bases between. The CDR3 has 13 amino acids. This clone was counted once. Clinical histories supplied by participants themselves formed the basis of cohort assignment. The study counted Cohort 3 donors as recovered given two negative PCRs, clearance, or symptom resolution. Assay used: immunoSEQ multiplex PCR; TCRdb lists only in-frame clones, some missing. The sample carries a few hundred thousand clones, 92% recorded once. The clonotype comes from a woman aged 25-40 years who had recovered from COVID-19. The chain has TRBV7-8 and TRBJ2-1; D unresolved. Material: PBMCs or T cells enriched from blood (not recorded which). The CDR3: CASSLVAVNEQFF. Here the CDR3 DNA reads TGTGCCAGCAGCCTAGTAGCTGTAAATGAGCAGTTCTTC.